Shown below are 29 T cell receptor beta chains from a single sample sequenced in a study of regulatory T cells in long-lasting Graves disease. With iRepertoire HTBI primers and Arm-PCR of CDR3 regions, TCR beta libraries were built. MiXCR, run by TCRdb on the multiplex PCR reads, gives a single entry per CDR3 protein. The data show 680,000 or so distinct CDR3 sequences, roughly 15% seen once. Stated time point: newly diagnosed GD, antithyroid drugs for less than 3 months. With RNA extracted from PBMCs as input, the TCR library was made. These data are also associated with another study on T cells in Graves' hyperthyroidism and ophthalmopathy.

Sequenced here: peripheral blood mononuclear cells (PBMCs), sampled at new diagnosis, from a patient treated with antithyroid drugs. These TCRs come from a woman in her thirties with Graves disease.

This clonotype was seen ten or more times. The rearrangement uses TRBV28 and TRBJ2-7; D possibly corresponds to TRBD2 (7 bases). The V gene's germline CDR1 is MDHEN and CDR2 SYDVKM. With 3 bases removed from V and 4 bases from J, the gap between germline ends came to 13 bases. This CDR3 has 14 amino acids. Here the CDR3 reads CASSFGGAPYEQYF. The CDR3 DNA reads as TGTGCCAGCAGTTTTGGGGGGGCGCCGTACGAGCAGTACTTC. Together with reference TRBV28 and TRBJ2-7, the CDR3 gives the full variable domain: DVKVTQSSRYLVKRTGEKVFLECVQDMDHENMFWYRQDPGLGLRLIYFSYDVKMKEKGDIPEGYSVSREKKERFSLILESASTNQTSMYLCASSFGGAPYEQYFGPGTRLTVT.

The chain has TRBV19 and TRBJ2-2; 12 positions agree with TRBD2. The J segment lost 7 bases and the V segment lost 3 bases, leaving 15 bases of the junction unmatched. The CDR3 loop spans 19 amino acids. Germline CDR1 reads LNHDA; CDR2 reads SQIVND (reference sequence). The CDR3 loop is CASSMRAVLAGGTIGELFF. CDR3 coding DNA: TGTGCCAGTAGTATGCGAGCGGTCCTAGCGGGAGGGACGATCGGGGAGCTGTTTTTT.

The rearrangement uses TRBV7-9 and TRBJ2-1; 9 bases agree with TRBD1. The CDR3 covers 13 residues. Germline V gene lookup returns CDR1 SEHNR and CDR2 FQNEAQ (reference sequence). J gave up 6 bases and V 11 bases, and 8 bases lay outside the gene matches. CDR3 amino acids: CACVQGAGNEQFF. The CDR3 region has the DNA TGTGCCTGCGTACAGGGGGCGGGCAATGAGCAGTTCTTC. The full variable domain, completed using reference TRBV7-9 and TRBJ2-1, is DTGVSQNPRHKITKRGQNVTFRCDPISEHNRLYWYRQTLGQGPEFLTYFQNEAQLEKSRLLSDRFSAERPKGSFSTLEIQRTEQGDSAMYLCACVQGAGNEQFFGPGTRLTVL.

In its sample, this clonotype was seen many times. V usage is TRBV12-3 or TRBV12-4 and J usage is TRBJ2-2; weak D call: TRBD2 (6 bases). The ends were cut back, 6 bases at V and 1 base at J, with 15 bases in the middle. The CDR3 runs 16 residues. Here the CDR3 reads CASSGPGTQNTGELFF. The CDR3 nucleotides are TGTGCCAGCAGCGGTCCCGGGACTCAGAACACCGGGGAGCTGTTTTTT.

The J gene is TRBJ2-4, the V gene TRBV30; D is tentatively TRBD1 or TRBD2 (5 bases each). The CDR3 contains 13 residues. V gave up 4 bases and J gave up 8 bases, with 15 bases separating them. Germline CDR1 is GTSNPN and CDR2 is SVGIG (reference sequence). The chain's CDR3 is CAWTAGEGDIQYF. As DNA, the CDR3 is TGTGCCTGGACGGCCGGGGAAGGGGACATTCAGTACTTC. Based on the CDR3 plus reference TRBV30 and TRBJ2-4, the full variable domain is SQTIHQWPATLVQPVGSPLSLECTVEGTSNPNLYWYRQAAGRGLQLLFYSVGIGQISSEVPQNLSASRPQDRQFILSSKKLLLSDSGFYLCAWTAGEGDIQYFGAGTRLSVL.

This clonotype has a count of ten or more. The rearrangement links TRBV5-1 to TRBJ1-1; D perhaps matches TRBD1 (5 bases). Germline assignment: CDR1 SGHRS and CDR2 YFSETQ. Trimming removed 0 bases from V and 5 bases from J, with 11 bases in between. CDR3 size: 14 residues. The CDR3, as DNA: TGCGCCAGCAGCTTGGCCTTTGAGGGGACTGAAGCTTTCTTT. It codes for CASSLAFEGTEAFF.

The chain is built from TRBV20-1 and TRBJ1-4; a weak D match, TRBD1 (5 bases). The CDR3 length is 16 residues. Trimming took 6 bases from V and 0 from J, leaving 17 bases between them. CDR1 and CDR2 (germline): DFQATT, SNEGSKA (reference sequence). CDR3 nucleotides: TGCAGTGCGCAACCGGGACGCCTTGCAACTAATGAAAAACTGTTTTTT. It is translated as CSAQPGRLATNEKLFF.

In the case of this clonotype: A read error may account for a junction end that differs from germline. The chain links TRBV11-2 to TRBJ2-1; 7 bases fit TRBD2. The CDR3 consists of 15 residues. Germline V gene lookup returns CDR1 SGHAT and CDR2 FQNNGV. This chain's CDR3 is CASSLGGTVYNGQFF. The CDR3 DNA sequence: TGTGCCAGCAGCTTGGGAGGGACTGTGTACAATGGGCAGTTCTTC.

The genes are TRBV7-2 and TRBJ1-2; D unclear. This CDR3 has 11 amino acids. Germline V gene sequence: CDR1 SGHTA, CDR2 FQGNSA. V dropped 5 bases and J dropped 6 bases, with 7 bases sitting between them. As DNA, the CDR3 is TGTGCCAGCAGCAAAGCGGATGGCTACACCTTC. It is translated as CASSKADGYTF.

This clonotype was counted between two and nine times. The chain joins TRBV20-1 to TRBJ2-1; D may be TRBD2 (6 bases). Trimming removed 0 bases at V and 4 bases at J, with 13 bases between. The germline V gene has CDR1 DFQATT and CDR2 SNEGSKA (reference sequence). The CDR3 extends over 15 amino acids. The CDR3 region is CSARDRWRVYNEQFF. CDR3 DNA sequence: TGCAGTGCTAGAGATCGGTGGAGGGTATACAATGAGCAGTTCTTC.

This clonotype was seen at least ten times. J is TRBJ2-5 and V is TRBV6-5; D is unresolved. The CDR3 is 13 amino acids. The V and J ends lost 2 bases and 5 bases respectively, with 9 bases between them. Per germline, CDR1 MNHEY and CDR2 SVGAGI. CDR3 in amino acids: CASSYRLGETQYF. DNA for the CDR3: TGTGCCAGCAGTTACAGGTTGGGGGAGACCCAGTACTTC.

On this clonotype itself: A much larger clone sits a single nucleotide away, making a read error possible. The chain employs TRBV28 and TRBJ2-1; D possibly corresponds to TRBD1 (6 bases). The germline gives CDR1 MDHEN, CDR2 SYDVKM. CDR3 size: 16 residues. The CDR3 loop reads CVSSIQGTRTINEQFF. The DNA of the CDR3 is TGTGTCAGCAGCATACAGGGAACCCGAACAATCAATGAGCAGTTCTTC. Complete variable domain (other parts from reference TRBV28 and TRBJ2-1): DVKVTQSSRYLVKRTGEKVFLECVQDMDHENMFWYRQDPGLGLRLIYFSYDVKMKEKGDIPEGYSVSREKKERFSLILESASTNQTSMYLCVSSIQGTRTINEQFFGPGTRLTVL.

This clonotype has just a few counts. The CDR3 protein is CASRSSTGGAGELFF. The CDR3 nucleotides read TGTGCCAGCAGGAGTTCTACGGGGGGCGCCGGGGAGCTGTTTTTT. The J gene is TRBJ2-2, the V gene TRBV2; a possible D gene is TRBD2 (7 bases). Per germline, CDR1 SNHLY and CDR2 FYNNEI. The CDR3 has 15 amino acids. Between the trimmed V and J ends, which lost 6 bases and 6 bases, there was a span of 17 bases.

This clonotype was seen many times. A junction boundary mismatches the germline segment, possibly from a read error. V usage is TRBV28 and J usage is TRBJ1-2; no clear D gene. CDR1 is MDHEN, CDR2 SYDVKM, per germline. The CDR3 consists of 11 residues. The CDR3 DNA follows: TGTGCCAGCAGTACCTTTCAGGAGGTTGCCTTC. Translation gives CASSTFQEVAF.

This clonotype was seen a handful of times. The chain has TRBV5-5 and TRBJ1-2; weak D call: TRBD1 (5 bases). The CDR3 extends over 12 amino acids. Per the germline V gene, CDR1 is SGHKS and CDR2 is YYEKEE (reference sequence). V lost 3 bases to trimming and J lost 4 bases, with 7 bases between them. The DNA for the CDR3 is TGTGCCAGCAGCTACGACAGCTATGGCTACACCTTC. Encoded protein: CASSYDSYGYTF.

This clonotype was seen many times. This chain joins TRBV3-1 and TRBJ2-5; D is ambiguous. V was cut by 5 bases and J by 4 bases, with 11 bases left in between. The CDR3 is made up of 13 amino acids. Germline V gene lookup returns CDR1 LGHDT and CDR2 YNNKEL (reference sequence). The CDR3 here is CASSFSRTETQYF. The CDR3 DNA is TGTGCCAGCAGCTTTTCTAGGACAGAGACCCAGTACTTC.

Comment on this clonotype: A much larger clone differs from this one at a single base, so this may be a read error. No conserved phenylalanine or tryptophan is present at the end of the CDR3, so a read error is the likely explanation. V is TRBV20-1 and J is TRBJ2-7, with a tentative D call TRBD2 (6 bases). CDR3 length: 16 amino acids. Germline-derived CDR1 and CDR2 are DFQATT and SNEGSKA (reference sequence). V was cut by 7 bases and J by 0 bases, with 22 bases left in between. The CDR3 coding sequence is TGCAGTGTCCCCGGGACTCAGAAAACTCGCTCCTACGAGCAGTACTCC. Translating it yields CSVPGTQKTRSYEQYS.

The rearrangement joins TRBV28 to TRBJ2-7; possibly TRBD2 for D (7 bases). The CDR3 length is 13 residues. The V gene's germline CDR1 is MDHEN and CDR2 SYDVKM. The V end was cut by 8 bases, the J end by 9 bases, with 20 bases between. CDR3 nucleotides: TGTGCCAGCTTCACCCGAGGGGGGGGCGGGCAGTACTTC. Translation: CASFTRGGGGQYF.

On this clonotype: This may arise from a read error, as a much more abundant clone is one base away. V and J are TRBV10-3 and TRBJ2-7; 7 bases align to TRBD1. Losses at the gene ends were 6 bases for V and 6 bases for J; bases not matched to a gene: 8. There are 13 residues in the CDR3. Germline CDR1 reads ENHRY; CDR2 reads SYGVKD. The CDR3 reads CAISLNRTGEQYF. CDR3 sequence (DNA): TGTGCCATCAGCCTGAACAGGACAGGCGAGCAGTACTTC.

Ten or more counts support this clonotype. J is TRBJ2-5 and V is TRBV11-1; no clear D gene. CDR1 SGHAT and CDR2 FQDESV come from the germline V gene (reference sequence). The CDR3 contains 14 residues. The germline V and J ends were trimmed by 5 bases and 5 bases, with 15 bases remaining between them. CDR3 sequence: CASSPPADRETQYF. CDR3 sequence (DNA): TGTGCCAGCAGCCCCCCGGCGGACCGGGAGACCCAGTACTTC.

Only a few counts were recorded for this clonotype. One base away lies a much larger clone, so this may be a sequencing read error. The chain employs TRBV27 and TRBJ2-7; possible D gene TRBD1, 5 bases. This CDR3 contains 15 residues. Per germline, CDR1 MNHEY and CDR2 SMNVEV (reference sequence). CDR3 sequence (DNA): TGTGCCAACAGTTTAGGGGTAGTCCCAATCTACGAGCAGTACTTC. Translating it yields CANSLGVVPIYEQYF.

This clonotype was counted ten times or more. The chain has TRBV5-1 and TRBJ1-1; D unclear. This CDR3 is built from 15 residues. Germline V gives CDR1 SGHRS, CDR2 YFSETQ. V lost 4 bases and J lost 0, with 13 bases in between. The CDR3, as DNA: TGCGCCAGCAGCCGGCAGGAAGGGCTGAACACTGAAGCTTTCTTT. Protein sequence: CASSRQEGLNTEAFF.

This clonotype was counted many times. The CDR3 DNA reads TGTGCCAGCAGCTCCGGGACTACTCCCCACGAGCAGTACTTC. This sequence encodes CASSSGTTPHEQYF. The chain links TRBV28 to TRBJ2-7; 7 bases fit TRBD2. CDR3 length equals 14 residues. The V segment lost 6 bases and the J segment 5 bases; nucleotides outside the gene matches: 10. CDR1 and CDR2 (germline): MDHEN, SYDVKM.

The rearrangement links TRBV27 to TRBJ1-6, with D hard to call. This CDR3 region has 14 residues. In germline, CDR1 is MNHEY, CDR2 SMNVEV (reference sequence). V was cut by 8 bases and J by 5 bases, with 13 bases left in between. CDR3 amino acids: CASGRERDNSPLHF. The CDR3 bases are TGTGCCAGCGGGAGGGAGCGGGATAATTCACCCCTCCACTTT.

A few counts support this clonotype. This sequence joins TRBV6-2 or TRBV6-3 and TRBJ2-3; 10 bases map to TRBD2. This CDR3 has 22 residues. Germline V gives CDR1 MNHEY, CDR2 SVGEGT. Trimming cost V 0 bases and J 0 bases; bases outside gene matches: 18. CDR3 sequence (DNA): TGTGCCAGCAGTTACTCTATTTCTTCGTGGCTAGCGGGAGCCCCTAGCACAGATACGCAGTATTTT. Residues: CASSYSISSWLAGAPSTDTQYF.

This clonotype turned up a few times. The chain joins TRBV20-1 to TRBJ1-2; no reliable D call. Between the trimmed V and J ends, which lost 3 bases and 13 bases, there was a span of 15 bases. The CDR3 has 11 residues. Germline V gene sequence: CDR1 DFQATT, CDR2 SNEGSKA (reference sequence). CDR3 residues: CSASFGGYVTF. Here the CDR3 DNA reads TGCAGTGCTAGCTTTGGAGGGTATGTCACCTTC.

In its sample, this clonotype was seen many times. The chain recombines TRBV12-3 or TRBV12-4 with TRBJ1-6, with no clear D. This CDR3 has 15 amino acids. Trimming took off 1 base at V and 4 bases at J, with 8 bases between the two ends. The DNA of the CDR3 is TGTGCCAGCAGTTTAGATGTCAGTTATAATTCACCCCTCCACTTT. Its translation is CASSLDVSYNSPLHF.

This clonotype was recorded many times. This CDR3 reads CASSGTSGTYNEQFF. CDR3 bases: TGTGCCAGCAGTGGGACTAGCGGGACATACAATGAGCAGTTCTTC. The chain uses TRBV2 and TRBJ2-1, with 12 positions matching TRBD2. This CDR3 spans 15 amino acids. Germline assignment: CDR1 SNHLY and CDR2 FYNNEI. The junction had 2 bases not matched to a gene; V was cut back by 4 bases and J by 4 bases.

This clonotype has a handful of counts. This chain joins TRBV20-1 and TRBJ2-3, with 8 bases aligning to TRBD1. Germline assignment: CDR1 DFQATT and CDR2 SNEGSKA (reference sequence). This CDR3 spans 15 amino acids. After removal of 8 bases from V and 3 bases from J, the junction contained 13 bases not matched to a gene. The CDR3 protein is CSLRRRGLYTDTQYF. The CDR3 DNA sequence: TGCAGTCTCCGCCGCAGGGGGCTTTATACAGATACGCAGTATTTT.